The 22 T cell receptor beta chains below come from one sample, sequenced in a study of T cell responses to AZD1222 COVID-19 vaccine. The table came from immunoSEQ multiplex PCR; TCRdb's copy has only in-frame clones and leaves some out. This sample has approximately 170,000 clones, with around 90% found just once. The material sequenced was peripheral blood, taken 28 days after the second AZD1222 dose. The receptors derive from an adult who received the AZD1222 COVID-19 vaccine.

This chain uses TRBV12-3 or TRBV12-4 with TRBJ1-1; D is undetermined. This CDR3 is 13 amino acids long. Trimming took 7 bases from V and 1 from J, leaving 10 bases between them. CDR3 coding DNA: TGTGCCAGCACTCAAATTAGGAACACTGAAGCTTTCTTT. Protein sequence: CASTQIRNTEAFF.

This clone was counted a few times. CDR3 residues: CASSYSADGLEAFF. The CDR3 DNA follows: TGTGCCAGCAGTTATTCCGCGGACGGACTTGAAGCTTTCTTT. The chain joins TRBV6-5 to TRBJ1-1; D uncertain. The germline CDR1 and CDR2 sequences are MNHEY and SVGAGI. This CDR3 is built from 14 residues. Trimming removed 3 bases at V and 7 bases at J, with 15 bases between.

This sequence joins TRBV12-3 or TRBV12-4 and TRBJ1-2; D might be TRBD1 (6 bases). V was pared by 7 bases and J by 4 bases, with 13 bases between. The CDR3 extends over 13 amino acids. The DNA for the CDR3 is TGTGCCAGCACCAAGGACAGTGCCTATGGCTACACCTTC. Protein: CASTKDSAYGYTF.

The chain combines TRBV5-6 with TRBJ2-5; TRBD2 aligns across 8 bases. There are 12 residues in the CDR3. CDR1 is SGHDT and CDR2 is YYEEEE in the germline V gene. V lost 4 bases and J lost 5; bases outside the gene matches: 1. The CDR3, as DNA: TGTGCCAGCAGCCCGGGAGGGGAGACCCAGTACTTC. Its protein is CASSPGGETQYF.

The chain has TRBV6-6 and TRBJ2-7; D tentatively reads TRBD1 or TRBD2 (5 bases each). Germline loops: CDR1 MNHNY, CDR2 SVGAGI (reference sequence). The CDR3 spans 12 residues. V gave up 8 bases and J gave up 2 bases, with 10 bases separating them. As DNA, the CDR3 is TGTGCCAGCGGGACGGGGACCTACGAGCAGTACTTC. The encoded protein is CASGTGTYEQYF.

The genes are TRBV4-1 and TRBJ1-5; unclear D gene. The CDR3 loop spans 16 amino acids. Trimming shortened V by 5 bases and J by 0 bases, and 14 bases separated the two germline ends. Germline CDR1 reads MGHRA; CDR2 reads YSYEKL. The CDR3 spells CASSGGGRNSNQPQHF. The CDR3, as DNA: TGCGCCAGCAGCGGAGGAGGCAGGAATAGCAATCAGCCCCAGCATTTT.

The chain uses TRBV30 and TRBJ1-1, with TRBD1 as a possible D gene (5 bases). Germline V CDR1 and CDR2: GTSNPN, SVGIG (reference sequence). CDR3 size: 14 residues. V was cut by 4 bases and J by 1 base, with 13 bases left in between. The CDR3 DNA is TGTGCCTGGACTATTGGGGGGGGGAACACTGAAGCTTTCTTT. Its protein product is CAWTIGGGNTEAFF.

The rearrangement uses TRBV24-1 and TRBJ1-5; D possibly corresponds to TRBD1 (5 bases). Trimming cost V 0 bases and J 4 bases, with 12 bases left between them. Germline CDR1 is KGHDR and CDR2 is SFDVKD. The CDR3 runs 16 residues. CDR3 protein: CATSDLEQGENQPQHF. The CDR3 nucleotides are TGTGCCACCAGTGATTTGGAGCAGGGAGAAAATCAGCCCCAGCATTTT.

The V gene is TRBV2, the J gene TRBJ2-5; 11 bases map to TRBD1. The V segment lost 10 bases and the J segment 2 bases; nucleotides outside the gene matches: 12. The CDR3 runs 16 residues. Germline V lookup: CDR1 SNHLY, CDR2 FYNNEI. The CDR3, as DNA: TGTGCCAACACGATGATAGGGGACAGGGGGCAAGAGACCCAGTACTTC. Translated: CANTMIGDRGQETQYF.

The V call is TRBV5-1, the J call TRBJ2-7; tentative D call: TRBD2 (5 bases). The CDR3 runs to 13 residues. Germline assignment: CDR1 SGHRS and CDR2 YFSETQ. V was clipped by 4 bases and J by 3 bases, with 11 bases between them. The CDR3 loop reads CASSHGRDYEQYF. In DNA, the CDR3 is TGCGCCAGCAGCCACGGACGGGACTACGAGCAGTACTTC.

V and J are TRBV27 and TRBJ2-7; weak D call: TRBD1 (6 bases). The ends were cut back, 0 bases at V and 4 bases at J, with 7 bases in the middle. CDR1 is MNHEY, CDR2 SMNVEV, per germline (reference sequence). The length of the CDR3 is 13 residues. The CDR3 DNA reads as TGTGCCAGCAGTTTATCCAGGGGTTACGAGCAGTACTTC. Translated: CASSLSRGYEQYF.

The V and J genes are TRBV19 and TRBJ1-2, with 8 bases identical to TRBD1. Germline-derived CDR1 and CDR2 are LNHDA and SQIVND (reference sequence). V lost 3 bases and J lost 5; bases outside the gene matches: 5. The CDR3 has 14 residues. The CDR3 bases are TGTGCCAGTAGTATGAGGACAGGGAGGTATGGCTACACCTTC. Protein product: CASSMRTGRYGYTF.

Here the CDR3 reads CASSERPGRLSNQPQHF. The DNA of the CDR3 is TGTGCCAGCAGTGAGCGCCCTGGACGCCTTAGCAATCAGCCCCAGCATTTT. The chain couples TRBV6-2 or TRBV6-3 to TRBJ1-5; D remains unclear. This CDR3 contains 17 residues. CDR1 is MNHEY and CDR2 is SVGEGT in the germline V gene. V lost 5 bases to trimming and J lost 0 bases, with 17 bases between them.

The CDR3 here is CASSSSGGGTDTQYF. CDR3 DNA sequence: TGTGCCAGCAGCTCCTCAGGGGGTGGGACAGATACGCAGTATTTT. The V gene is TRBV7-3, the J gene TRBJ2-3; TRBD1 matches at 7 bases. Germline trimming cut 4 bases from V and 3 bases from J; bases unmatched to any gene: 7. Germline CDR1 is SGHTA and CDR2 is FQGTGA. The CDR3 has 15 amino acids.

V usage is TRBV7-9 and J usage is TRBJ1-1; TRBD1 matches 8 bases. Germline CDR1 and CDR2: SEHNR and FQNEAQ (reference sequence). The V gene end was trimmed by 6 bases and the J gene end by 2 bases; junction bases not matched to a gene: 5. The CDR3 has 14 amino acids. The DNA of the CDR3 is TGTGCCAGCAGACGGACAGGGTTTAACACTGAAGCTTTCTTT. Translated: CASRRTGFNTEAFF.

In this sample, this clone turned up once. The V and J genes are TRBV19 and TRBJ1-3; D gene ambiguous. Trimming removed 3 bases from V and 3 bases from J, with 6 bases in between. The germline V gene has CDR1 LNHDA and CDR2 SQIVND (reference sequence). CDR3 length: 13 residues. CDR3 region: CASSMGNGNTIYF. The CDR3 coding sequence is TGTGCCAGTAGTATGGGAAATGGAAACACCATATATTTT.

This clone was seen a few times. The V call is TRBV7-2, the J call TRBJ2-1; 8 bases are shared with TRBD1. The V and J ends lost 0 bases and 1 base, in that order; junction bases with no gene match: 5. CDR1 is SGHTA, CDR2 FQGNSA, per germline. CDR3 length: 17 residues. CDR3 sequence: CASSLASRGRSYNEQFF. DNA for the CDR3: TGTGCCAGCAGCTTAGCATCCAGGGGGCGGTCCTACAATGAGCAGTTCTTC.

Points on this clone: Other DNA sequences in this sample translate to the same CDR3. V gene TRBV7-3 combines with J gene TRBJ2-2; 7 positions agree with TRBD1. CDR1 and CDR2 (germline): SGHTA, FQGTGA. With 4 bases clipped from V and 0 bases from J, the junction kept 2 bases outside the gene matches. The CDR3 extends over 15 amino acids. The CDR3 DNA sequence: TGTGCCAGCAGCTCAAGGGGGCCGAACACCGGGGAGCTGTTTTTT. Translation: CASSSRGPNTGELFF.

In its sample, this clone was seen once. The rearrangement links TRBV7-2 to TRBJ1-6; D not certain. Germline V gene sequence: CDR1 SGHTA, CDR2 FQGNSA. Trimming pared 3 bases from V and 2 bases from J, leaving 11 bases between. The CDR3 is 16 amino acids. CDR3 sequence reads: CASSFSLQTYNSPLHF. The CDR3 DNA is TGTGCCAGCAGCTTTTCCCTCCAGACCTATAATTCACCCCTCCACTTT.

The chain uses TRBV7-2 and TRBJ1-3, with no clear D. V dropped 5 bases and J dropped 0 bases, with 14 bases sitting between them. Germline V gene lookup returns CDR1 SGHTA and CDR2 FQGNSA. There are 16 residues in the CDR3. The CDR3 here is CASSQASGSSGNTIYF. The CDR3 DNA follows: TGTGCCAGCAGCCAGGCCTCAGGAAGCTCTGGAAACACCATATATTTT.

This clone has just a few counts. This rearrangement joins TRBV10-3 to TRBJ2-1; D is perhaps TRBD2 (6 bases). The germline CDR1 and CDR2 sequences are ENHRY and SYGVKD. CDR3 length: 13 amino acids. The ends were cut back, 4 bases at V and 15 bases at J, with 19 bases in the middle. The CDR3 sequence is CAISADTAGSRFF. DNA of the CDR3: TGTGCCATCAGTGCGGACACGGCGGGATCGCGGTTCTTC.

The chain joins TRBV14 to TRBJ2-1; possible D gene TRBD2, 5 bases. The V end was cut by 3 bases, the J end by 2 bases, with 14 bases between. The CDR3 is 16 amino acids. Germline values: CDR1 SGHDN, CDR2 FVKESK. The CDR3 DNA reads TGTGCCAGCAGCCATCCCGAGGCCGGGACCTACAATGAGCAGTTCTTC. This translates into CASSHPEAGTYNEQFF.